This T cell receptor beta chain was observed in a study of early T cells in non-severe SARS-CoV-2 infection. Overall study results and limits: The VDJdb matching leaned toward anti-spike CD8 responses and overlooked private and CD4 specificities.

V lost 3 bases and J lost 12, with 14 bases in between. The CDR3 totals 12 residues. Germline CDR1 DFQATT, CDR2 SNEGSKA (reference sequence). There are a few counts of this clonotype. The target antigen is unknown. cDNA molecules, individually, were tagged with unique molecular identifiers. Each CDR3 protein is one row after TCRdb ran MiXCR on the 5' RACE reads. Of roughly 110,000 distinct CDR3 sequences listed, approximately 10% were seen once; the top ten hold roughly 7.5%. This sequence was found in an adult who was a healthcare worker with PCR-confirmed SARS-CoV-2 infection or an uninfected control (not recorded which). What was sequenced was whole blood. V and J are TRBV20-1 and TRBJ1-4; TRBD1 is a possible D gene (6 bases). In DNA form, the CDR3 reads TGCAGTGCTAGGGGGGGGCTGATGGAACTGTTTTTT. This codes for CSARGGLMELFF.